The 20 T cell receptor beta chains given below trace back to one sample, sequenced in a study of T-cell reconstitution after alpha-beta-depleted transplantation in children. Using unique molecular identifiers, the investigators prepared the TCRbeta library. TCRdb re-derived calls from the PCR reads in MiXCR, one entry per CDR3 protein. The data show more than 150,000 distinct CDR3 sequences, more than 14% seen once. Source: PBMCs from the stem cell graft donor, taken from the stem cell graft. The receptors stem from a human donor who donated a stem cell graft to a child with acute lymphoblastic leukemia.

As concerns this clonotype: Relative to the germline gene, one junction end is altered; a read error may explain this. V is TRBV5-1 and J is TRBJ2-6; TRBD2 matches at 7 bases. This CDR3 contains 14 residues. Germline V gene lookup returns CDR1 SGHRS and CDR2 YFSETQ. The CDR3 region is CASSREAGANGLTF. Written as DNA, the CDR3 is TGCGCCAGCAGTCGGGAGGCTGGGGCCAACGGCCTGACTTTC.

There are a few counts of this clonotype. The chain combines TRBV29-1 with TRBJ1-2; TRBD1 is a possible D gene (5 bases). V was trimmed by 3 bases and J by 7 bases, leaving 18 bases between them. The CDR3 extends over 14 amino acids. Germline lookup yields CDR1 SQVTM and CDR2 ANQGSEA. CDR3 residues: CSVDGRDVASGYTF. For the CDR3, the DNA is TGCAGCGTTGATGGGAGGGACGTCGCTTCTGGCTACACCTTC.

This clonotype was found a few times. V and J are TRBV7-2 and TRBJ2-7; TRBD2 matches at 7 bases. This CDR3 spans 15 amino acids. V lost 1 base, J lost 1 base, and 4 bases stayed unmatched. Germline CDR1 and CDR2: SGHTA and FQGNSA. CDR3 DNA sequence: TGTGCCAGCAGCTTAGATCCAGCGGGGTCCTACGAGCAGTACTTC. As protein: CASSLDPAGSYEQYF.

This clonotype was seen just once. A much bigger clone sits one base away, suggesting this may be a read error. V and J are TRBV4-1 and TRBJ1-1; unclear D gene. The CDR3 is 15 residues long. From germline, CDR1 is MGHRA and CDR2 YSYEKL. The CDR3 region is CASSQVPRPNAEAFF. CDR3 coding DNA: TGCGCCAGCAGCCAAGTCCCCAGACCGAACGCTGAAGCTTTCTTT.

This clonotype was seen ten or more times. The chain has TRBV20-1 and TRBJ2-1, with 8 positions matching TRBD2. With 5 bases clipped from V and 5 bases from J, the junction kept 8 bases outside the gene matches. CDR1 and CDR2 (germline): DFQATT, SNEGSKA (reference sequence). This CDR3 contains 14 residues. The CDR3 region has the DNA TGCAGTGCTCTACGACTAGCGCATGACAATGAGCAGTTCTTC. Translating gives CSALRLAHDNEQFF.

The chain carries TRBV7-9 and TRBJ2-2; TRBD1 matches at 7 bases. Germline V gene lookup returns CDR1 SEHNR and CDR2 FQNEAQ (reference sequence). The V gene end was trimmed by 11 bases and the J gene end by 2 bases; junction bases not matched to a gene: 8. The CDR3 is 14 amino acids. Here the CDR3 DNA reads TGTGCCGGACGGGGACAGAGAAACACCGGGGAGCTGTTTTTT. Its translation is CAGRGQRNTGELFF.

This clonotype was recorded at least ten times. This chain uses TRBV5-5 with TRBJ1-5; D may be TRBD1 (6 bases). The V end was cut by 6 bases, the J end by 3 bases, with 13 bases between. The CDR3 loop spans 14 amino acids. Germline V gene lookup returns CDR1 SGHKS and CDR2 YYEKEE (reference sequence). CDR3 coding DNA: TGTGCCAGCACCCACAGGGAGGACAATCAGCCCCAGCATTTT. Protein: CASTHREDNQPQHF.

This clonotype was picked up many times. The chain is built from TRBV7-2 and TRBJ2-7, with D tentatively TRBD1 (6 bases). The V end lost 5 bases, the J end lost 3 bases, and 23 bases lay between the germline ends. In germline, CDR1 is SGHTA, CDR2 FQGNSA. This CDR3 region has 17 residues. The CDR3 DNA reads as TGTGCCAGCAGCAATTCAGGGGAAAGTCCTACGGGCTACGAGCAGTACTTC. Protein: CASSNSGESPTGYEQYF.

This clonotype has just one count. This may be a read error: a much more frequent sequence differs by one nucleotide. The chain couples TRBV12-3 or TRBV12-4 to TRBJ1-2; 10 positions match TRBD1. The CDR3 extends over 17 amino acids. In DNA form, the CDR3 reads TGTGCCAGCACTTTAAGCTCCGGGACAGGGGTACGAGGTGGCTACACCTTC. Protein product: CASTLSSGTGVRGGYTF.

This clonotype occurred many times. V gene TRBV7-8 combines with J gene TRBJ1-4; 7 positions agree with TRBD1. V lost 5 bases, J lost 8 bases, and 8 bases stayed unmatched. This CDR3 comprises 14 residues. The germline V gene encodes CDR1 SGHVS and CDR2 FQNEAQ. The CDR3 loop reads CASSLTGTTEKLFF. The CDR3 DNA sequence: TGTGCCAGCAGCCTGACAGGGACTACGGAAAAACTGTTTTTT.

This clonotype was picked up one time. Given a much more abundant clone one base away, this may be a read error. V gene TRBV25-1 combines with J gene TRBJ2-1, with 8 bases matching TRBD2. V dropped 2 bases and J dropped 3; count of bases not matched to a gene: 12. The CDR3 has 18 amino acids. Germline-derived CDR1 and CDR2 are MGHDK and SYGVNS. The CDR3 reads CASSERGGSGASYNEQFF. The CDR3 nucleotides read TGTGCCAGCAGTGAAAGGGGTGGTAGCGGGGCTAGCTACAATGAGCAGTTCTTC.

This clonotype was seen at least ten times. The chain couples TRBV27 to TRBJ2-4, with a possible D match to TRBD1 (6 bases). CDR1 MNHEY and CDR2 SMNVEV come from the germline V gene (reference sequence). The CDR3 is 13 residues long. The CDR3 region has the DNA TGTCGATGGGGGCCCCTAGCCAAAAACATTCAGTACTTC. This gives the protein CRWGPLAKNIQYF.

This clonotype was counted only a few times. J is TRBJ2-7 and V is TRBV20-1, with a weak D call TRBD2 (6 bases). From germline, CDR1 is DFQATT and CDR2 SNEGSKA (reference sequence). CDR3 size: 14 residues. The V end lost 5 bases, the J end lost 4 bases, and 18 bases lay between the germline ends. CDR3 residues: CSALPMGRDYEQYF. The CDR3 nucleotides read TGCAGTGCTCTGCCGATGGGGCGGGATTACGAGCAGTACTTC.

This clonotype appeared many times. The CDR3 spells CASSPSPGGLFF. For the CDR3, the DNA is TGTGCCAGCAGTCCTAGCCCAGGGGGCCTGTTTTTT. The V gene is TRBV12-3 or TRBV12-4, the J gene TRBJ2-2; TRBD1 agrees at 8 bases. The ends lost 5 bases at V and 14 bases at J; junction bases unmatched: 7. The CDR3 totals 12 residues.

This clonotype was seen more than once but under ten times. This rearrangement joins TRBV10-2 to TRBJ1-3; no clear D gene. V dropped 6 bases and J dropped 0 bases, with 12 bases sitting between them. Germline V gene data show CDR1 as WSHSY and CDR2 as SAAADI. The CDR3 sequence is 15 residues long. Here the CDR3 DNA reads TGCGCCAGCAGGGGTCAGTCCTACTCTGGAAACACCATATATTTT. Protein product: CASRGQSYSGNTIYF.

The J gene is TRBJ2-7, the V gene TRBV6-1, with 12 bases identical to TRBD1. There are 17 residues in the CDR3. The germline V gene has CDR1 MNHNS and CDR2 SASEGT. The V gene end was trimmed by 4 bases and the J gene end by 5 bases; junction bases not matched to a gene: 12. The DNA of the CDR3 is TGTGCCAGCAGTGGACACCCTCCGGGACAGGGGGCGGACGAGCAGTACTTC. Translated, it gives CASSGHPPGQGADEQYF.

This clonotype was counted at least ten times. V gene TRBV7-9 combines with J gene TRBJ1-2; the D is unclear. Trimming cost V 1 base and J 3 bases, with 6 bases left between them. Germline-derived CDR1 and CDR2 are SEHNR and FQNEAQ (reference sequence). This CDR3 is 13 amino acids long. CDR3 DNA: TGTGCCAGCAGCTTAGTCCTGGACTATGGCTACACCTTC. The encoded protein is CASSLVLDYGYTF.

This clonotype was counted many times. The chain employs TRBV6-2 or TRBV6-3 and TRBJ2-2; maybe TRBD2 (7 bases). Germline V CDR1 and CDR2: MNHEY, SVGEGT. This CDR3 region has 15 residues. Trimming pared 8 bases from V and 2 bases from J, leaving 15 bases between. The CDR3 DNA sequence: TGTGCCAGCCAAATCGGGGGGCCCAACACCGGGGAGCTGTTTTTT. This encodes CASQIGGPNTGELFF.

The sample holds many counts of this clonotype. The chain is built from TRBV10-3 and TRBJ2-6; D is possibly TRBD1 (5 bases). The CDR3 spans 13 residues. V was trimmed by 8 bases and J by 2 bases, leaving 7 bases between them. Looked up from germline, CDR1 is ENHRY and CDR2 is SYGVKD. CDR3: CAISGTGANVLTF. DNA of the CDR3: TGTGCCATCTCAGGGACTGGGGCCAACGTCCTGACTTTC.

The chain has TRBV12-5 and TRBJ2-1, with TRBD2 matching 12 bases. The CDR3 spans 15 residues. J lost 5 bases, V lost 5 bases, and 4 bases had no gene match. CDR1 is LGHNT and CDR2 is FRNRAP in the germline V gene. This CDR3 reads CASGATSGRHNEQFF. The CDR3 region has the DNA TGTGCTAGTGGTGCAACTAGCGGGAGGCACAATGAGCAGTTCTTC.